One and the same sample provided the 10 T cell receptor beta chains below, sequenced in a study of shared clonotypes between healthy human individuals. TCRdb's copy holds only in-frame clones and misses some; the assay was immunoSEQ multiplex PCR. The sample consists of 1.5 million to 2.5 million clones, about 95% of them appearing once. The naive CD8 fraction comprised CD45RO-negative cells positively selected for CCR7 and excluded terminally differentiated effector memory CD45RA+ cells. Sequencing was done on a sample of naive CD8+ T cells sorted from blood. The source is a man between 18 and 29 years old in good health.

The chain couples TRBV5-4 to TRBJ1-5, with no clear D. V was clipped by 0 bases and J by 2 bases, with 6 bases between them. The CDR3 length is 14 residues. Germline assignment: CDR1 SGHNT and CDR2 YYREEE (reference sequence). The CDR3: CASSLDGRNQPQHF. The CDR3 DNA follows: TGTGCCAGCAGCTTGGACGGGCGCAATCAGCCCCAGCATTTT.

Regarding this clone: The same CDR3 also results from other DNA sequences found in this sample. This chain connects TRBV4-1 to TRBJ2-5; 7 bases are a match to TRBD2. The CDR3 consists of 15 residues. Per germline, CDR1 MGHRA and CDR2 YSYEKL. Germline trimming cut 1 base from V and 3 bases from J; bases unmatched to any gene: 5. The CDR3 region has the DNA TGCGCCAGCAGCCAAGTCTGGCTAGCGGAAGAGACCCAGTACTTC. Protein: CASSQVWLAEETQYF.

The CDR3 spells CASSDWGSNQPQHF. CDR3 sequence (DNA): TGCGCCAGCAGTGACTGGGGGAGCAATCAGCCCCAGCATTTT. V is TRBV10-2 and J is TRBJ1-5, with D perhaps TRBD1 (5 bases). The CDR3 spans 14 residues. V was pared by 3 bases and J by 1 base, with 7 bases between. Germline V lookup: CDR1 WSHSY, CDR2 SAAADI.

This chain connects TRBV7-9 to TRBJ2-2, with TRBD2 as a possible D gene (6 bases). This CDR3 has 14 amino acids. Trimming left V 3 bases short and J 3 bases short, with 8 bases between. Germline CDR1 SEHNR, CDR2 FQNEAQ (reference sequence). CDR3 sequence (DNA): TGTGCCAGCAGCTTCTGGGGGGACACCGGGGAGCTGTTTTTT. It specifies CASSFWGDTGELFF.

The chain joins TRBV6-1 to TRBJ2-4; D may be TRBD1 (5 bases). V was clipped by 2 bases and J by 3 bases, with 14 bases between them. The CDR3 runs 16 residues. Germline V CDR1 and CDR2: MNHNS, SASEGT. In nucleotides, the CDR3 is TGTGCCAGCAGTGAAATGGTTCCGGACAACAAAAACATTCAGTACTTC. Its protein is CASSEMVPDNKNIQYF.

The chain uses TRBV4-1 and TRBJ1-3, with D possibly being TRBD1 (5 bases). This CDR3 has 15 amino acids. V shed 0 bases and J shed 4 bases, with 10 bases lying between them. CDR1 is MGHRA, CDR2 YSYEKL, per germline. CDR3 loop: CASSQDTGRGNTIYF. The CDR3 DNA sequence: TGCGCCAGCAGCCAAGATACGGGGCGCGGAAACACCATATATTTT.

The V gene is TRBV30, the J gene TRBJ2-1; TRBD1 matches at 7 bases. Trimming cost V 5 bases and J 15 bases; bases outside gene matches: 7. The CDR3 extends over 10 amino acids. Looked up from germline, CDR1 is GTSNPN and CDR2 is SVGIG (reference sequence). DNA for the CDR3: TGTGCCTGGGGTGGGGACAGTTGGTTCTTC. It codes for CAWGGDSWFF.

The J gene is TRBJ1-2, the V gene TRBV25-1, with D perhaps matching TRBD1 (5 bases). This CDR3 comprises 14 residues. V dropped 3 bases and J dropped 5 bases, with 13 bases sitting between them. Germline values: CDR1 MGHDK, CDR2 SYGVNS. CDR3 DNA: TGTGCCAGCAGTGAGTCGACAGCTCATTATGGCTACACCTTC. Its protein product is CASSESTAHYGYTF.

This chain uses TRBV9 with TRBJ2-6; unclear D gene. The germline gives CDR1 SGDLS, CDR2 YYNGEE. The CDR3 extends over 14 amino acids. Trimming pared 6 bases from V and 0 bases from J, leaving 7 bases between. The CDR3 protein is CASTPGSGANVLTF. CDR3 sequence (DNA): TGTGCCAGCACCCCAGGCTCTGGGGCCAACGTCCTGACTTTC.

This chain joins TRBV5-1 and TRBJ1-3; D is unresolved. This CDR3 has 14 residues. Looked up from germline, CDR1 is SGHRS and CDR2 is YFSETQ. V lost 3 bases and J 0 bases, leaving 7 bases between the germline ends. The CDR3 region is CASSSSGSGNTIYF. The CDR3, as DNA: TGCGCCAGCAGCTCCTCGGGCTCTGGAAACACCATATATTTT.